The T cell receptor (beta chain) described here comes from a study of OX40 agonist ivuxolimab in advanced cancers. On the study more broadly: A history of anti-PD-1, anti-PD-L1 or anti-CTLA-4 therapy was acceptable, and 40% had some.

Repertoires were generated with immunoSEQ multiplex PCR, while TCRdb's copy carries only in-frame clones and drops some. The repertoire holds about 27,000 clones, with around 80% as singletons. This CDR3 region has 15 residues. In germline, CDR1 is SGHRS, CDR2 YFSETQ. V was pared by 4 bases and J by 5 bases, with 19 bases between. Blood samples were obtained at baseline, cycle 4 day 1, and cycle 7 day 1. The sequences come from CD4+ or CD8+ T cells sorted from blood, collected in a trial of the OX40 agonist ivuxolimab. This sequence joins TRBV5-1 and TRBJ2-7; D is possibly TRBD2 (5 bases). The sequence was collected from an adult with an advanced solid tumor such as melanoma, head and neck, liver or kidney cancer. The CDR3 loop reads CASSPWGDTGDEQYF. Here the CDR3 DNA reads TGCGCCAGCAGCCCCTGGGGAGACACCGGAGACGAGCAGTACTTC.